This T cell receptor (beta chain) comes out of a study of T cells in Graves' hyperthyroidism and ophthalmopathy. Study findings and constraints: Clonotypes that were expanded in thyroid above 0.001 mostly appeared in blood too. A 13 V-J model separated ophthalmopathy from stable hyperthyroidism.

Researchers amplified the TCR beta CDR3 regions from RNA transcripts. In the first-round RT-PCR of the TCR CDR3, the HTBI primer set was used. TCRdb reprocessed the multiplex PCR reads with MiXCR, giving one entry per CDR3 protein. The sample lists over 500,000 distinct CDR3 sequences; roughly 45% were seen once. Germline V lookup: CDR1 MNHEY, CDR2 SVGEGT. V lost 4 bases and J lost 3, with 19 bases in between. The CDR3 consists of 16 residues. Uncontrolled infection, other autoimmune disease, pregnancy or lactation disqualified patients from enrolment. Clinical symptoms, serum thyroxine and TRAb, thyroid ultrasound and orbital computed tomography together formed the diagnostic basis. This clonotype showed up just a few times. Its antigen is currently unknown.

The sample was peripheral blood or thyroid tissue (not recorded which). The gene calls are TRBV6-2 or TRBV6-3 and TRBJ2-7; a weak D match, TRBD1 (6 bases). The origin of this receptor is an adult woman with Graves' disease, either hyperthyroidism or ophthalmopathy (not recorded which). The CDR3 sequence is CASSWDRPGHSYEQYF. For the CDR3, the DNA is TGTGCCAGCAGTTGGGACCGTCCGGGACATAGCTACGAGCAGTACTTC.